The 2 T cell receptor beta chains given below trace back to one sample, sequenced in a study of CD8 T cells in ankylosing spondylitis. TCRdb passed the 5' RACE reads through MiXCR, listing each CDR3 protein once. This table has 200,000 to 250,000 distinct CDR3 sequences, about 11% appearing once. Sequenced material: blood, either unsorted or a sorted T cell fraction (not recorded which). The receptor set was obtained from a male donor with ankylosing spondylitis or in good health (not recorded which).

This clonotype has a count of ten or more. The chain links TRBV5-1 to TRBJ2-1; TRBD2 matches 9 bases. The CDR3 has 15 residues. The ends lost 4 bases at V and 2 bases at J; junction bases unmatched: 4. The V gene's germline CDR1 is SGHRS and CDR2 YFSETQ. The CDR3 DNA follows: TGCGCCAGCAGCCTGAGCGGGGGGACCTACAATGAGCAGTTCTTC. Its protein product is CASSLSGGTYNEQFF.

This clonotype has a count of ten or more. This chain uses TRBV5-1 with TRBJ2-5; weak D call: TRBD2 (5 bases). The CDR3 is made up of 13 amino acids. Germline V gene sequence: CDR1 SGHRS, CDR2 YFSETQ. Trimming stripped 2 bases from V and 5 bases from J, with 10 bases between. CDR3 residues: CASSFEGDETQYF. CDR3 DNA: TGCGCCAGCAGCTTCGAGGGTGACGAGACCCAGTACTTC.